The 4 T cell receptor beta chains given below trace back to one sample, sequenced in a study of cytomegalovirus exposure and HLA in healthy donors. PCR was performed using 60 Vbeta and 13 Jbeta primers. Profiling relied on immunoSEQ multiplex PCR, and the TCRdb table lists in-frame clones only, not all of them. This sample has roughly 220,000 clones, with 65% to 85% found just once. Sequenced input: PBMCs. The origin of the receptors is a man between 25 and 39 years old in good health and CMV-seronegative.

CDR3 protein: CASSRDRQNEKLFF. CDR3 bases: TGTGCCAGCAGTCGAGACAGGCAGAATGAAAAACTGTTTTTT. The chain is built from TRBV6-5 and TRBJ1-4; tentatively, D is TRBD1 (6 bases). This CDR3 has 14 residues. Germline-derived CDR1 and CDR2 are MNHEY and SVGAGI. Trimming shortened V by 5 bases and J by 5 bases, and 12 bases separated the two germline ends.

The V call is TRBV7-4, the J call TRBJ2-3; 14 nucleotides agree with TRBD2. V was clipped by 5 bases and J by 10 bases; unmatched bases: 8. The CDR3 is made up of 15 amino acids. Germline CDR1 is SGHVT and CDR2 is SQSDAQ. CDR3 sequence (DNA): TGTGCCAGCAGCCCCCTGACTAGCGGGGGGGAGGCGCAGTATTTT. Protein sequence: CASSPLTSGGEAQYF.

The V gene is TRBV28, the J gene TRBJ1-5; 8 positions agree with TRBD1. Trimming removed 7 bases from V and 4 bases from J; junction bases left unmatched: 9. This CDR3 is built from 15 residues. Germline V lookup: CDR1 MDHEN, CDR2 SYDVKM. This chain's CDR3 is CASNYRGSPNQPQHF. As DNA, the CDR3 is TGTGCCAGCAATTACAGGGGGAGTCCGAATCAGCCCCAGCATTTT. The entire variable domain, with the rest obtained from reference TRBV28 and TRBJ1-5, is as follows: DVKVTQSSRYLVKRTGEKVFLECVQDMDHENMFWYRQDPGLGLRLIYFSYDVKMKEKGDIPEGYSVSREKKERFSLILESASTNQTSMYLCASNYRGSPNQPQHFGDGTRLSIL.

The chain carries TRBV28 and TRBJ1-1; D unresolved. The CDR3 covers 13 residues. CDR1 and CDR2 from the germline V gene are MDHEN and SYDVKM. The V and J ends lost 3 bases and 1 base respectively, with 6 bases between them. CDR3: CASSLEGNTEAFF. The CDR3 nucleotides are TGTGCCAGCAGTTTGGAGGGGAACACTGAAGCTTTCTTT. The full variable domain, its missing parts supplied by reference TRBV28 and TRBJ1-1, is DVKVTQSSRYLVKRTGEKVFLECVQDMDHENMFWYRQDPGLGLRLIYFSYDVKMKEKGDIPEGYSVSREKKERFSLILESASTNQTSMYLCASSLEGNTEAFFGQGTRLTVV.